These 21 T cell receptor beta chains originate from one sample sequenced in a study of CXCR3-negative and CXCR3-positive naive CD8 T cells. The libraries of TRB cDNA were constructed through 5' RACE using UMI labels. TCRdb re-called the 5' RACE reads; every CDR3 protein appears as one record, without DNA. The specimen's table records just over 60,000 distinct CDR3 sequences. Material: naive CXCR3- CD8+ T cells from blood. Subset given: CD45RO-CCR7+CD27+CD95- naive CD8+ T cells lacking CXCR3 (TNR3-). These receptors originate from a human donor in good health. Some clones in this sample may be carry-over from other donors' samples.

V gene TRBV7-9 combines with J gene TRBJ1-1; with no DNA, the TCRdb D assignment of TRBD1 cannot be verified. Germline values: CDR1 SEHNR, CDR2 FQNEAQ (reference sequence). CDR3 size: 11 residues. CDR3 loop: CASSPLLEAFF.

This chain connects TRBV27 to TRBJ1-5; the TCRdb D gene call, TRBD1, has no DNA to confirm it. Germline values: CDR1 MNHEY, CDR2 SMNVEV (reference sequence). CDR3 size: 14 residues. The CDR3 spells CASSLMYGTQPQHF.

This chain links TRBV20-1 with TRBJ2-7. The CDR3 has 11 residues. From germline, CDR1 is DFQATT and CDR2 SNEGSKA (reference sequence). CDR3 sequence reads: CSASESFEQYF.

CDR3 protein: CASSVAINNEQFF. The chain combines TRBV9 with TRBJ2-1. From germline, CDR1 is SGDLS and CDR2 YYNGEE. The CDR3 contains 13 residues.

The genes are TRBV28 and TRBJ2-1; the D call from TCRdb, TRBD2, cannot be confirmed without DNA. The CDR3 has 15 amino acids. The germline gives CDR1 MDHEN, CDR2 SYDVKM. The CDR3 sequence is CASTAGLAGYNEQFF.

V gene TRBV28 combines with J gene TRBJ2-2; TCRdb returns TRBD2, unconfirmable since there is no DNA. Looked up from germline, CDR1 is MDHEN and CDR2 is SYDVKM. This CDR3 is built from 15 residues. The CDR3 loop is CASAGGGEITGELFF.

The chain is built from TRBV6-4 and TRBJ2-1; lacking DNA, the TRBD2 call made by TCRdb goes unchecked. The CDR3 extends over 15 amino acids. Germline V gene lookup returns CDR1 MRHNA and CDR2 SNTAGT. This CDR3 is CASSATSGGNNEQFF.

V usage is TRBV7-9 and J usage is TRBJ2-7; TCRdb designates TRBD1, a call that cannot be tested without DNA. Germline CDR1 and CDR2: SEHNR and FQNEAQ (reference sequence). The CDR3 consists of 12 residues. CDR3 loop: CASSLGEYEQYF.

The rearrangement links TRBV3-1 to TRBJ2-4; lacking DNA, the TRBD2 call made by TCRdb goes unchecked. CDR3 size: 14 residues. The V gene's germline CDR1 is LGHDT and CDR2 YNNKEL (reference sequence). CDR3 sequence: CASSHELAGDIQYF.

The chain joins TRBV29-1 to TRBJ2-2. In germline, CDR1 is SQVTM, CDR2 ANQGSEA. The CDR3 spans 11 residues. This chain's CDR3 is CSVEDVGELFF.

This chain joins TRBV29-1 and TRBJ2-2; TCRdb outputs TRBD1, but without DNA this stays unchecked. The CDR3 has 14 amino acids. The germline CDR1 and CDR2 sequences are SQVTM and ANQGSEA. CDR3 amino acids: CSVVQGANTGELFF.

This chain joins TRBV29-1 and TRBJ2-1. The CDR3 sequence is 13 residues long. Germline V lookup: CDR1 SQVTM, CDR2 ANQGSEA. The CDR3: CSVVRGPDNEQFF.

This chain links TRBV29-1 with TRBJ1-1. The CDR3 extends over 12 amino acids. In germline, CDR1 is SQVTM, CDR2 ANQGSEA. This chain's CDR3 is CSVEGQPTEAFF.

The chain links TRBV7-9 to TRBJ2-5. Germline CDR1 SEHNR, CDR2 FQNEAQ (reference sequence). The CDR3 extends over 14 amino acids. CDR3 sequence: CASSSALGQETQYF.

V gene TRBV20-1 combines with J gene TRBJ2-1; with no DNA, the TCRdb D assignment of TRBD2 cannot be verified. The CDR3 spans 16 residues. Germline V gene lookup returns CDR1 DFQATT and CDR2 SNEGSKA (reference sequence). This chain's CDR3 is CSARASTSGDYNEQFF.

The V gene is TRBV7-6, the J gene TRBJ2-1; there is no DNA to check the TCRdb D call of TRBD1. Germline CDR1 reads SGHVS; CDR2 reads FNYEAQ. The length of the CDR3 is 16 residues. This CDR3 is CASSLVWGKSYNEQFF. The full variable domain, with the rest looked up from reference TRBV7-6 and TRBJ2-1, is GAGVSQSPRYKVTKRGQDVALRCDPISGHVSLYWYRQALGQGPEFLTYFNYEAQQDKSGLPNDRFSAERPEGSISTLTIQRTEQRDSAMYRCASSLVWGKSYNEQFFGPGTRLTVL.

Considering frequency, this clonotype is medium-sized (0.01 to 0.1%). The V call is TRBV21-1, the J call TRBJ1-1; TCRdb gives TRBD1 as the D gene, but with no DNA this cannot be confirmed. TRBV21-1 is assigned pseudogene status. The CDR3 has 20 residues. The CDR3 sequence is CASSKRCFALKQGAPTEAFF.

The rearrangement uses TRBV7-2 and TRBJ2-1; TCRdb indicates TRBD2, and absent DNA this call remains unverified. Germline assignment: CDR1 SGHTA and CDR2 FQGNSA. This CDR3 is 17 amino acids long. The CDR3 spells CASSSPEYKRENNEQFF.

J is TRBJ2-4 and V is TRBV29-1; TCRdb lists TRBD1, though no DNA is available to test this call. The CDR3 loop spans 12 amino acids. CDR1 is SQVTM, CDR2 ANQGSEA, per germline. The CDR3 sequence is CSVQTGVDIQYF. Filled out from reference TRBV29-1 and TRBJ2-4, the complete variable domain reads SAVISQKPSRDICQRGTSLTIQCQVDSQVTMMFWYRQQPGQSLTLIATANQGSEATYESGFVIDKFPISRPNLTFSTLTVSNMSPEDSSIYLCSVQTGVDIQYFGAGTRLSVL.

This chain links TRBV28 with TRBJ2-1; the TCRdb call, TRBD1, lacks DNA for checking. CDR3 length: 15 amino acids. Germline V CDR1 and CDR2: MDHEN, SYDVKM. CDR3 loop: CASSDDRTRYNEQFF.

The genes are TRBV6-2 or TRBV6-3 and TRBJ2-7; TCRdb's D call, TRBD1, is unchecked because there is no DNA. The CDR3 is 15 amino acids. Germline lookup yields CDR1 MNHEY and CDR2 SVGEGT. The CDR3 loop reads CASSYSGTGPYEQYF.